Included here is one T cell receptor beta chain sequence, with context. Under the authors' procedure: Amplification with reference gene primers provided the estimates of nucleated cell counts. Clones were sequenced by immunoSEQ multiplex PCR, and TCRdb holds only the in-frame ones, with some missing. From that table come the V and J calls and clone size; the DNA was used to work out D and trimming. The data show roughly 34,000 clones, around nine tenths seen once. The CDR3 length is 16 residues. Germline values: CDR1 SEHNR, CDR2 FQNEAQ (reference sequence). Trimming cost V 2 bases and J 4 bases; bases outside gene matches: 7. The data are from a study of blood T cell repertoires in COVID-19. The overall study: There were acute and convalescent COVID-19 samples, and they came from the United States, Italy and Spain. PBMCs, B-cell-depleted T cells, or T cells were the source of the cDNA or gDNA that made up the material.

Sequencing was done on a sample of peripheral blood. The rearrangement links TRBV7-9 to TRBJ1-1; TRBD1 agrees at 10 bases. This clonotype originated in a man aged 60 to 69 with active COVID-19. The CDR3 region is CASSLQGQGRSTEAFF. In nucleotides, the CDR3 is TGTGCCAGCAGCTTACAGGGACAGGGGCGGAGCACTGAAGCTTTCTTT.